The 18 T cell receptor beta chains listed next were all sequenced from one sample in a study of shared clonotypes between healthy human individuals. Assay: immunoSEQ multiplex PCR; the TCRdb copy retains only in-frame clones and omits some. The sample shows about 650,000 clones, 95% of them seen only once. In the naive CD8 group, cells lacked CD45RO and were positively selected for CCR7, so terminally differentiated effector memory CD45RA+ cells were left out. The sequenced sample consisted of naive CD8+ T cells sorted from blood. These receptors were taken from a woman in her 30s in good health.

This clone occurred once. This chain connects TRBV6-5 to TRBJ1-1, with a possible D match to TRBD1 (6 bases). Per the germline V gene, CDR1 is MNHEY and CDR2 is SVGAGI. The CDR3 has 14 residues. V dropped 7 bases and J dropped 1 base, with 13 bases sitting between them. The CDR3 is CASTQGYGNTEAFF. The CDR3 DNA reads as TGTGCCAGCACTCAGGGGTACGGGAACACTGAAGCTTTCTTT.

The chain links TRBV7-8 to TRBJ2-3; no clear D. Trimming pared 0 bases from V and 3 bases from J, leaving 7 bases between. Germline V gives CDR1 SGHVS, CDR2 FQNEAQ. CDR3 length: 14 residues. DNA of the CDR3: TGTGCCAGCAGCTTAGCGGCAGATACAGATACGCAGTATTTT. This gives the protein CASSLAADTDTQYF.

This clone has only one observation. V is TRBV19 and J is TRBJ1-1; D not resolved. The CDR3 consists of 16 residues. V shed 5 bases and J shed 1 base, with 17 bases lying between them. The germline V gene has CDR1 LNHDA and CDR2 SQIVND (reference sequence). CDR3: CASSPPFQDKNTEAFF. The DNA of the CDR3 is TGTGCCAGTAGTCCCCCCTTCCAAGACAAGAACACTGAAGCTTTCTTT.

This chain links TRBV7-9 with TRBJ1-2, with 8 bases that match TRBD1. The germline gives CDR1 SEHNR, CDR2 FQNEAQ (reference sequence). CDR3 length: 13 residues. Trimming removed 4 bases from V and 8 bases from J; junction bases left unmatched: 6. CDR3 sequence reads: CASSSGRGQGYTF. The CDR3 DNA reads TGTGCCAGCAGCTCGGGCAGGGGGCAAGGCTACACCTTC.

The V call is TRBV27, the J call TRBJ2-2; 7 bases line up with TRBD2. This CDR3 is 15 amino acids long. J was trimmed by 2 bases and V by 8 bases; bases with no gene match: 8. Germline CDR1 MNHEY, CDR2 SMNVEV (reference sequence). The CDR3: CASASLAENTGELFF. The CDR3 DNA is TGTGCCAGCGCCAGCCTAGCGGAAAACACCGGGGAGCTGTTTTTT.

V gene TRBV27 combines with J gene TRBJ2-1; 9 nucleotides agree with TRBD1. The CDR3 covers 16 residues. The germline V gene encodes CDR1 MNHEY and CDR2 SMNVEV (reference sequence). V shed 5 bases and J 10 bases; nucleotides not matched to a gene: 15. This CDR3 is CASSANRGRERLEQFF. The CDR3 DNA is TGTGCCAGCAGTGCCAACAGGGGGCGCGAAAGGTTGGAGCAGTTCTTC.

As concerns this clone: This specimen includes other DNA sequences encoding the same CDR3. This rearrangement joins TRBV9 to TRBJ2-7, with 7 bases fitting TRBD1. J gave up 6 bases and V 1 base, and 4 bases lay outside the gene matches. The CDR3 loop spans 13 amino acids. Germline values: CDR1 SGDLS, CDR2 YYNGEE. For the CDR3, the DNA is TGTGCCAGCAGCGTAACAGGGGCTGGCGAGCAGTACTTC. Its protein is CASSVTGAGEQYF.

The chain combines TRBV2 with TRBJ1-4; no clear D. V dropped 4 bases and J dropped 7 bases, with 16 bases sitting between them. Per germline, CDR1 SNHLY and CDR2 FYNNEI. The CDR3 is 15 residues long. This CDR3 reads CASSGRWGELEKLFF. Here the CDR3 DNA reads TGTGCCAGCAGTGGACGGTGGGGTGAGCTTGAAAAACTGTTTTTT.

The CDR3 reads CASSPYSVTYEQYF. CDR3 in DNA: TGTGCCAGCAGTCCATATAGCGTAACCTACGAGCAGTACTTC. J is TRBJ2-7 and V is TRBV27; D possibly corresponds to TRBD2 (5 bases). V was shortened by 5 bases and J by 2 bases, with 13 bases between the two germline ends. CDR1 MNHEY and CDR2 SMNVEV come from the germline V gene (reference sequence). The length of the CDR3 is 14 residues.

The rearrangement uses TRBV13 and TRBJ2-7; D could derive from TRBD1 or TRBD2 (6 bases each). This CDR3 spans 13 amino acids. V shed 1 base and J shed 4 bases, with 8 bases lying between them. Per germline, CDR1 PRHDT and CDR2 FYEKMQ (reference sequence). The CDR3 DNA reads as TGTGCCAGCAGCTTAGAGGGGGGATACGAGCAGTACTTC. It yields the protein CASSLEGGYEQYF.

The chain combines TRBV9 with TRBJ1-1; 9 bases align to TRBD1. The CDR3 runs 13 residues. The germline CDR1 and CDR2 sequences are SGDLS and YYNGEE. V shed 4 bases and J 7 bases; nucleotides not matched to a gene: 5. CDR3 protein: CASSPRTGVEAFF. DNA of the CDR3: TGTGCCAGCAGCCCTCGGACAGGGGTTGAAGCTTTCTTT.

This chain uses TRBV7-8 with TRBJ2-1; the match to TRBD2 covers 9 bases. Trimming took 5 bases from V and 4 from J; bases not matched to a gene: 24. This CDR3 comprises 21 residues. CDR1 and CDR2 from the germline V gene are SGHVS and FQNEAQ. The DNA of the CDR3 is TGTGCCAGCAGCCACACGCAGGTAGGGGGCAACCCTAGCGGGATATACAATGAGCAGTTCTTC. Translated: CASSHTQVGGNPSGIYNEQFF. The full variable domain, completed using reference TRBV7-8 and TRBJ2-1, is GAGVSQSPRYKVAKRGQDVALRCDPISGHVSLFWYQQALGQGPEFLTYFQNEAQLDKSGLPSDRFFAERPEGSVSTLKIQRTQQEDSAVYLCASSHTQVGGNPSGIYNEQFFGPGTRLTVL.

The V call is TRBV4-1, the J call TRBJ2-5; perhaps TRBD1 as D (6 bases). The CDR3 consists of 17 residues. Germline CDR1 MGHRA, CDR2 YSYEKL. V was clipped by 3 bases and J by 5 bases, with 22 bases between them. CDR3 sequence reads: CASSQGLKQGWGETQYF. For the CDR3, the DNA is TGCGCCAGCAGCCAGGGGTTAAAACAGGGTTGGGGTGAGACCCAGTACTTC.

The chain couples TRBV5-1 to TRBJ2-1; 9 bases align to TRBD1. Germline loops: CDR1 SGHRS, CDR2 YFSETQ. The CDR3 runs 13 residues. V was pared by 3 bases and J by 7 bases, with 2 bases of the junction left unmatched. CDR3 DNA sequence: TGCGCCAGCAGCTCGGGACAGGGTAATGAGCAGTTCTTC. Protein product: CASSSGQGNEQFF.

The CDR3 here is CASPGGSTDTQYF. The CDR3 region has the DNA TGTGCCAGCCCCGGGGGTAGCACAGATACGCAGTATTTT. The J gene is TRBJ2-3, the V gene TRBV7-9; possible D gene TRBD2, 6 bases. Trimming took off 8 bases at V and 0 bases at J, with 9 bases between the two ends. There are 13 residues in the CDR3. Germline CDR1 and CDR2: SEHNR and FQNEAQ (reference sequence).

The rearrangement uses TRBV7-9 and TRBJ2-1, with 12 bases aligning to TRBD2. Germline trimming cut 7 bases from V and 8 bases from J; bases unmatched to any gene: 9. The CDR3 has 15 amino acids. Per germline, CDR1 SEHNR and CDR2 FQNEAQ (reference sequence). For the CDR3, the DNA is TGTGCCAGCAACAGTGGAGCTAGCGGGAGGGATGAGCAGTTCTTC. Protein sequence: CASNSGASGRDEQFF.

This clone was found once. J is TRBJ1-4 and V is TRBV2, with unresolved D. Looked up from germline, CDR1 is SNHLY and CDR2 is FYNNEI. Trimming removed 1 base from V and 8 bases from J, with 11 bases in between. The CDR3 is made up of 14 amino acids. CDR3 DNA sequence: TGTGCCAGCAGTGAAGGTGGAGTGGGCGAAAAACTGTTTTTT. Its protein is CASSEGGVGEKLFF.

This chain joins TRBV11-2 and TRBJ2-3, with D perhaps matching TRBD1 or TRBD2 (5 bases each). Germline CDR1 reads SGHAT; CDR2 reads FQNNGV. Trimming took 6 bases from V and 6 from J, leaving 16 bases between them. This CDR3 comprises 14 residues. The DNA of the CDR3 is TGTGCCAGCAGACAAACCCCGGGACGCGATACGCAGTATTTT. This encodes CASRQTPGRDTQYF.